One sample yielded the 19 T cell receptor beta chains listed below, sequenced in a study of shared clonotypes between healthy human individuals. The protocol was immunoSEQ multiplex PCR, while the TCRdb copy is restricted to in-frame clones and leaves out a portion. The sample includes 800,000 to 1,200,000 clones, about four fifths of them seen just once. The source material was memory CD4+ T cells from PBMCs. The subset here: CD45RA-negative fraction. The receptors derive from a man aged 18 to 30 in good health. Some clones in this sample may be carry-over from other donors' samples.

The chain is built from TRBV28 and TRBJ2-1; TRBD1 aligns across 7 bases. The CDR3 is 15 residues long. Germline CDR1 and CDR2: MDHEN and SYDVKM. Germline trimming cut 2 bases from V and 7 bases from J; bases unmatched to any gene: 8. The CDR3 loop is CASSLIQGLGNEQFF. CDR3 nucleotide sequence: TGTGCCAGCAGTTTAATACAGGGGCTCGGGAATGAGCAGTTCTTC.

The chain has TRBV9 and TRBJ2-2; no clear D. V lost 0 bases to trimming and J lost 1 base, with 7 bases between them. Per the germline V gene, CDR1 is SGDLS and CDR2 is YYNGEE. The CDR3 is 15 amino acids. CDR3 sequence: CASSVAIRNTGELFF. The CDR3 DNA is TGTGCCAGCAGCGTAGCTATCAGGAACACCGGGGAGCTGTTTTTT.

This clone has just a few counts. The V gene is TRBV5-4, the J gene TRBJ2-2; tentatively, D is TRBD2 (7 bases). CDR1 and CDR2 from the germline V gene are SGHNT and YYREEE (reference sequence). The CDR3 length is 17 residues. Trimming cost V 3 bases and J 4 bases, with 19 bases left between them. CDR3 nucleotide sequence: TGTGCCAGCAGCTCAAAGGGGGGAGGGGAGGCCACCGGGGAGCTGTTTTTT. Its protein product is CASSSKGGGEATGELFF. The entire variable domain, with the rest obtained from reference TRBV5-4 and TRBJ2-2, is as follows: ETGVTQSPTHLIKTRGQQVTLRCSSQSGHNTVSWYQQALGQGPQFIFQYYREEENGRGNFPPRFSGLQFPNYSSELNVNALELDDSALYLCASSSKGGGEATGELFFGEGSRLTVL.

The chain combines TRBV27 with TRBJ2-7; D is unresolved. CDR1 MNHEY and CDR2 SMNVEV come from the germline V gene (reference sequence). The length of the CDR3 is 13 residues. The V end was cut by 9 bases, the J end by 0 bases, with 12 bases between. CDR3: CASRAHSSYEQYF. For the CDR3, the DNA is TGTGCCAGTCGGGCGCATAGCTCCTACGAGCAGTACTTC.

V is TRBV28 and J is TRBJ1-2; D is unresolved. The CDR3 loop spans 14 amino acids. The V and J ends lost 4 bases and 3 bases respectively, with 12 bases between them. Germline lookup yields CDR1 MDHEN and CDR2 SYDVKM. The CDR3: CASSSEGLDYGYTF. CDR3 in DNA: TGTGCCAGCAGTTCGGAGGGTCTGGACTATGGCTACACCTTC.

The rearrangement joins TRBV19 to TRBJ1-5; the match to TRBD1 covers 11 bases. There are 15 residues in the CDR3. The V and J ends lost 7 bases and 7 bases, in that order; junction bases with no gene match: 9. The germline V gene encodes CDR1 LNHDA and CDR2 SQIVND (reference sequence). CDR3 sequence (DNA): TGTGCCAGTACCCTGACCGGACAGGGGGCACAGCCCCAGCATTTT. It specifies CASTLTGQGAQPQHF. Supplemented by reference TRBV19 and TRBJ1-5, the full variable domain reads DGGITQSPKYLFRKEGQNVTLSCEQNLNHDAMYWYRQDPGQGLRLIYYSQIVNDFQKGDIAEGYSVSREKKESFPLTVTSAQKNPTAFYLCASTLTGQGAQPQHFGDGTRLSIL.

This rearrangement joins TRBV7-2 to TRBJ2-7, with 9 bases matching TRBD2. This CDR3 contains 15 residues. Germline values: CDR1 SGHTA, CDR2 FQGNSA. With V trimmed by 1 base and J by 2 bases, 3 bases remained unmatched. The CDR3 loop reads CASSLVWTSAYEQYF. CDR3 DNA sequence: TGTGCCAGCAGCTTAGTCTGGACTAGCGCCTACGAGCAGTACTTC.

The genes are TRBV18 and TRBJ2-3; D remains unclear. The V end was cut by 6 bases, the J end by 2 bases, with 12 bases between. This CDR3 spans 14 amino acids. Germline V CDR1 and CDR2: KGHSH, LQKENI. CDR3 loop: CASSETRNTDTQYF. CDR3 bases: TGTGCCAGCTCCGAAACCCGCAACACAGATACGCAGTATTTT.

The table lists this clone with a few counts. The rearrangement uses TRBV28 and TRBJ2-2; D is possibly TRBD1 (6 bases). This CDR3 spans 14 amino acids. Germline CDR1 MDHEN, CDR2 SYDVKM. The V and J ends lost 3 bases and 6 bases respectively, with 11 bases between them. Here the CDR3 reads CASSFNRVSGELFF. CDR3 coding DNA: TGTGCCAGCAGTTTCAACAGGGTTTCCGGGGAGCTGTTTTTT.

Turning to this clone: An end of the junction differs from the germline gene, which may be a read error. CDR3 DNA: TGTGCCAGCAGTTTAGGTGACATTCCTAACTTC. Translating gives CASSLGDIPNF. The chain joins TRBV28 to TRBJ2-5; the D is unclear. This CDR3 has 11 amino acids. Germline V gene lookup returns CDR1 MDHEN and CDR2 SYDVKM.

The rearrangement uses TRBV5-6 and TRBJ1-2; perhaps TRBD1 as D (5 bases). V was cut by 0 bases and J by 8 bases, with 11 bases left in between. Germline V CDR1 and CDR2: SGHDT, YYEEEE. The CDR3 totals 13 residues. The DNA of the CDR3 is TGTGCCAGCAGCTTGGCCACAGGAGGAGGCTACACCTTC. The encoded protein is CASSLATGGGYTF. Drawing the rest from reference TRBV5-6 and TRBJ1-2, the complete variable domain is DAGVTQSPTHLIKTRGQQVTLRCSPKSGHDTVSWYQQALGQGPQFIFQYYEEEERQRGNFPDRFSGHQFPNYSSELNVNALLLGDSALYLCASSLATGGGYTFGSGTRLTVV.

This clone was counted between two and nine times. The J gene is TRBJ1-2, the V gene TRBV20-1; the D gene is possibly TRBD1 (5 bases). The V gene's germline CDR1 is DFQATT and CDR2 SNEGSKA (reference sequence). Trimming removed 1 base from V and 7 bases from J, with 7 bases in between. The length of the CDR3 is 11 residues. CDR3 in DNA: TGCAGTGCTAGAGCAGGGAGTGGCTACACCTTC. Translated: CSARAGSGYTF.

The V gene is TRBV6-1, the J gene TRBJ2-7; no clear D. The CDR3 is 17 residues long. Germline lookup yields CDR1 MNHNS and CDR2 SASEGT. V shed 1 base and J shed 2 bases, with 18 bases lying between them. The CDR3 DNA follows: TGTGCCAGCAGTGAAGTCTGGGGTTTCAACACCCCCTACGAGCAGTACTTC. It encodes CASSEVWGFNTPYEQYF.

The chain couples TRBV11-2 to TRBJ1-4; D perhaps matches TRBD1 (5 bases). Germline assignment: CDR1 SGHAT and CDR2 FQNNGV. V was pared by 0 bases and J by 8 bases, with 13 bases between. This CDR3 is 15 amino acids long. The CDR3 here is CASSLDGQGGEKLFF. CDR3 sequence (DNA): TGTGCCAGCAGCTTAGATGGGCAGGGAGGGGAAAAACTGTTTTTT.

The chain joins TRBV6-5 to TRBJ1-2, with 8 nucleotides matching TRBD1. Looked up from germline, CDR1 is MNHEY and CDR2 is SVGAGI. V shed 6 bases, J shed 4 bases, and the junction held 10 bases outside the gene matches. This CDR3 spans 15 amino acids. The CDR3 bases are TGTGCCAGCAGACAGGTCCGGACAGGGTTCTATGGCTACACCTTC. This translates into CASRQVRTGFYGYTF.

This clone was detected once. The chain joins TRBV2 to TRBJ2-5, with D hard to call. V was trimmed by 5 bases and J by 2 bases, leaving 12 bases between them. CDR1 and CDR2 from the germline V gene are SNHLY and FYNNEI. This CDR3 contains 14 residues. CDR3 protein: CASSTTFLQETQYF. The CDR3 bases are TGTGCCAGCAGTACAACGTTCTTGCAAGAGACCCAGTACTTC.

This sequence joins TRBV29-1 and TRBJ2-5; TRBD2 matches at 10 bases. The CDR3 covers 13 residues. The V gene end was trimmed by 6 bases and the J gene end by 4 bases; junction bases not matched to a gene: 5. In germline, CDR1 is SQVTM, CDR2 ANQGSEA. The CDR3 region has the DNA TGCAGCGTCCCTGGGACTAGCGCAGAGACCCAGTACTTC. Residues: CSVPGTSAETQYF. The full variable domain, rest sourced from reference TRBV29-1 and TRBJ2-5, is SAVISQKPSRDICQRGTSLTIQCQVDSQVTMMFWYRQQPGQSLTLIATANQGSEATYESGFVIDKFPISRPNLTFSTLTVSNMSPEDSSIYLCSVPGTSAETQYFGPGTRLLVL.

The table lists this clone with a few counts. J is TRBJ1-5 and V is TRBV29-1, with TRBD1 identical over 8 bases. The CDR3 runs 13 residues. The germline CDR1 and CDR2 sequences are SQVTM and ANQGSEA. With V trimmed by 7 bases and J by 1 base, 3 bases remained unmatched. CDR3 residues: CSGRTGSNQPQHF. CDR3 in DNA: TGCAGCGGAAGGACAGGGAGCAATCAGCCCCAGCATTTT.

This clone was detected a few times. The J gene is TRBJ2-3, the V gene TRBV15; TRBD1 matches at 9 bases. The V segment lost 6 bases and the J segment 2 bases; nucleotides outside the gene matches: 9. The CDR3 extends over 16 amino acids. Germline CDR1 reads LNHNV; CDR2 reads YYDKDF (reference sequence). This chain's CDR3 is CATSARDRDHTDTQYF. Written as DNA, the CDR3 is TGTGCCACCAGTGCCCGGGACAGGGACCACACAGATACGCAGTATTTT.